This T cell receptor beta chain was found in a study of neoadjuvant anti-PD-1 for oral cavity cancer. Study-level background: Patients mostly received three to four biweekly nivolumab doses at 3 mg/kg before surgery. Patients without progression got a fourth dose around day 43.

Study-wide results and caveats: Higher pretreatment Treg/Th17 ratios tracked higher pretreatment blood clonality. With a few patients per group, TCR findings need larger cohorts.

The V gene lost 1 base and the J gene lost 5 bases, with 18 bases spanning the gap. The germline CDR1 and CDR2 sequences are SGHRS and YFSETQ. The CDR3 is made up of 16 amino acids. A word on this clone: The antigen is unknown.

This table comes from immunoSEQ multiplex PCR, and its TCRdb copy is limited to in-frame clones, with some not included. The table has 11,000 to 15,000 clones, 70% to 75% seen once. The chain links TRBV5-1 to TRBJ1-1; D call uncertain. The input for sequencing was PBMCs, taken before nivolumab (anti-PD-1) treatment. This clonotype was obtained from a person between 40 and 85 years old with oral cavity squamous cell carcinoma. CDR3 in amino acids: CASSLFNIGSKTEAFF. The CDR3 DNA follows: TGCGCCAGCAGCTTGTTTAATATAGGATCGAAGACTGAAGCTTTCTTT.